The present TCR beta chain was sequenced within a study of Tregs in tolerant kidney transplant recipients. Overall study results and limits: Tregs expanded with activated donor B cells seemed most donor-specific. Validation in larger populations is needed because few patients were studied. Biological reproducibility was not directly addressed, but technical replication error appeared minimal.

Unstimulated regulatory T cells (CD4+CD25+CD127-), CD4+CD25- non-regulatory cells, CD4 and CD8 cells were FACS-sorted from thawed PBMCs. Repertoires were generated with immunoSEQ multiplex PCR, while TCRdb's copy carries only in-frame clones and drops some. The data contain approximately 90,000 clones, 85% to 95% of them singletons. Turning to this clone: Its antigen is currently unknown.

Specimen: CD8+ T cells from blood. This receptor was taken from a human donor in good health.

CDR3 sequence: CASSQASGTRFYEQYF. Written as DNA, the CDR3 is TGCGCCAGCAGCCAAGCCTCCGGGACTAGGTTTTACGAGCAGTACTTC. The chain couples TRBV4-1 to TRBJ2-7, with TRBD2 matching over 8 bases. The V and J ends lost 1 base and 4 bases, in that order; junction bases with no gene match: 9. The CDR3 has 16 residues. Germline-derived CDR1 and CDR2 are MGHRA and YSYEKL.